One sample yielded the 30 T cell receptor beta chains listed below, sequenced in a study of T cell responses to AZD1222 COVID-19 vaccine. Using immunoSEQ multiplex PCR, the repertoire was profiled, and TCRdb retains in-frame clones only, with some absent. In the table there are some 40,000 clones, about four fifths of which are singletons. The specimen was peripheral blood, collected 28 days after the second dose of the MenACWY control vaccine. The source is an adult who received the MenACWY meningococcal vaccine as a control.

The genes are TRBV30 and TRBJ1-2, with D unclear. Trimming removed 3 bases from V and 4 bases from J, with 18 bases in between. Germline V gives CDR1 GTSNPN, CDR2 SVGIG (reference sequence). The CDR3 contains 15 residues. Here the CDR3 DNA reads TGTGCCTGGAGCCCAAGACTTGGGGAGGGCTATGGCTACACCTTC. Translating it yields CAWSPRLGEGYGYTF.

This chain uses TRBV4-2 with TRBJ2-3; TRBD2 matches at 10 bases. CDR3 length: 18 residues. Germline-derived CDR1 and CDR2 are LGHNA and YNFKEQ. Trimming removed 4 bases from V and 0 bases from J; junction bases left unmatched: 10. CDR3 loop: CASSPSTSGTRSTDTQYF. CDR3 in DNA: TGTGCCAGCAGCCCATCTACTAGCGGGACACGGAGCACAGATACGCAGTATTTT.

This sequence joins TRBV5-4 and TRBJ2-3; TRBD2 aligns across 7 bases. Trimming removed 0 bases from V and 8 bases from J; junction bases left unmatched: 15. Germline V gene data show CDR1 as SGHNT and CDR2 as YYREEE (reference sequence). This CDR3 comprises 17 residues. This chain's CDR3 is CASSLGALRDYSGTQYF. CDR3 DNA sequence: TGTGCCAGCAGCTTGGGGGCTCTCCGGGACTATTCTGGTACGCAGTATTTT. Using reference TRBV5-4 and TRBJ2-3 for the parts outside the CDR3, the full variable domain is ETGVTQSPTHLIKTRGQQVTLRCSSQSGHNTVSWYQQALGQGPQFIFQYYREEENGRGNFPPRFSGLQFPNYSSELNVNALELDDSALYLCASSLGALRDYSGTQYFGPGTRLTVL.

The V and J genes are TRBV19 and TRBJ1-1; the match to TRBD1 covers 12 bases. Germline V gene sequence: CDR1 LNHDA, CDR2 SQIVND (reference sequence). CDR3 length equals 16 residues. Germline trimming cut 7 bases from V and 0 bases from J; bases unmatched to any gene: 6. In nucleotides, the CDR3 is TGTGCCAGTAAGAGGGGACAGGGGGCGATGAACACTGAAGCTTTCTTT. Protein sequence: CASKRGQGAMNTEAFF.

The CDR3 reads CASSVNRGHGYTF. CDR3 bases: TGTGCCAGCAGCGTCAACAGGGGACATGGCTACACCTTC. The J gene is TRBJ1-2, the V gene TRBV9; TRBD1 matches at 7 bases. J lost 6 bases, V lost 2 bases, and 4 bases had no gene match. The germline CDR1 and CDR2 sequences are SGDLS and YYNGEE. CDR3 length: 13 residues.

This chain links TRBV5-1 with TRBJ2-5; perhaps D is TRBD1 or TRBD2 (7 bases each). This CDR3 is built from 16 residues. V gave up 0 bases and J gave up 2 bases, with 14 bases separating them. Germline loops: CDR1 SGHRS, CDR2 YFSETQ. CDR3 in amino acids: CASSLETGRGQETQYF. CDR3 nucleotides: TGCGCCAGCAGCTTGGAGACAGGGAGGGGTCAAGAGACCCAGTACTTC.

The chain carries TRBV13 and TRBJ2-1; D unclear. Trimming shortened V by 0 bases and J by 0 bases, and 6 bases separated the two germline ends. Germline V CDR1 and CDR2: PRHDT, FYEKMQ (reference sequence). The CDR3 contains 15 residues. This CDR3 reads CASSLGVDSYNEQFF. In DNA, the CDR3 is TGTGCCAGCAGCTTAGGTGTTGACTCCTACAATGAGCAGTTCTTC. The full variable domain, in which reference TRBV13 and TRBJ2-1 provide the parts outside the CDR3, is AAGVIQSPRHLIKEKRETATLKCYPIPRHDTVYWYQQGPGQDPQFLISFYEKMQSDKGSIPDRFSAQQFSDYHSELNMSSLELGDSALYFCASSLGVDSYNEQFFGPGTRLTVL.

This chain connects TRBV12-5 to TRBJ2-5, with D perhaps assigned TRBD1 or TRBD2 (5 bases each). The V gene's germline CDR1 is LGHNT and CDR2 FRNRAP. The CDR3 covers 16 residues. V lost 0 bases and J lost 0, with 11 bases in between. The CDR3 loop reads CASGLVSGPYQETQYF. The DNA of the CDR3 is TGTGCTAGTGGTTTGGTTTCGGGGCCGTACCAAGAGACCCAGTACTTC.

This clone has a single count. The chain has TRBV12-3 or TRBV12-4 and TRBJ1-2; 7 bases align to TRBD1. Trimming cost V 6 bases and J 8 bases; bases outside gene matches: 6. This CDR3 comprises 12 residues. The CDR3 nucleotides are TGTGCCAGCAGACAGGGGTCGGAAGGCTACACCTTC. Residues: CASRQGSEGYTF.

The V and J genes are TRBV24-1 and TRBJ2-2; maybe TRBD1 (5 bases). Germline CDR1 KGHDR, CDR2 SFDVKD. This CDR3 is built from 14 residues. Trimming removed 5 bases at V and 4 bases at J, with 10 bases between. The CDR3 nucleotides read TGTGCCACCAGTGGGGGCCCGGCCACCGGGGAGCTGTTTTTT. It encodes CATSGGPATGELFF.

The gene calls are TRBV3-1 (or the pseudogene TRBV3-2) and TRBJ2-1; TRBD2 matches at 7 bases. Per germline, CDR1 LGHDT and CDR2 YNNKEL (reference sequence). This CDR3 is built from 16 residues. V shed 3 bases, J shed 4 bases, and the junction held 9 bases outside the gene matches. CDR3 region: CASSHPGGSAYNEQFF. CDR3 DNA sequence: TGTGCCAGCAGCCACCCGGGCGGGAGTGCATACAATGAGCAGTTCTTC.

This clone has only one observation. The genes are TRBV6-4 and TRBJ2-3, with 8 bases lining up with TRBD2. The CDR3 has 16 amino acids. V lost 4 bases to trimming and J lost 2 bases; unmatched junction nucleotides: 8. CDR1 is MRHNA, CDR2 SNTAGT, per germline. CDR3 nucleotide sequence: TGTGCCAGCAGTGCATCAGCGGGAGACCACACAGATACGCAGTATTTT. Its protein product is CASSASAGDHTDTQYF.

J is TRBJ2-5 and V is TRBV12-5; D is possibly TRBD2 (7 bases). The CDR3 extends over 14 amino acids. Between the trimmed V and J ends, which lost 2 bases and 3 bases, there was a span of 10 bases. Germline V CDR1 and CDR2: LGHNT, FRNRAP. CDR3 region: CASGLWGGEETQYF. CDR3 nucleotide sequence: TGTGCTAGTGGTTTGTGGGGGGGCGAAGAGACCCAGTACTTC.

The chain uses TRBV20-1 and TRBJ1-2; D is perhaps TRBD1 (5 bases). With 6 bases removed from V and 7 bases from J, the gap between germline ends came to 12 bases. This CDR3 region has 11 residues. Germline V CDR1 and CDR2: DFQATT, SNEGSKA (reference sequence). The CDR3 region has the DNA TGCAGTGCCCTCTTGGGACCTGGCTACACCTTC. Translating gives CSALLGPGYTF.

This clone was picked up a small number of times. The chain couples TRBV19 to TRBJ1-2, with D unresolved. This CDR3 region has 15 residues. The V gene lost 4 bases and the J gene lost 4 bases, with 16 bases spanning the gap. In germline, CDR1 is LNHDA, CDR2 SQIVND (reference sequence). CDR3 residues: CASSSPRTALYGYTF. The CDR3 bases are TGTGCCAGTAGTAGTCCCCGGACGGCCCTCTATGGCTACACCTTC.

Details on this clone: This CDR3 is also generated by other DNA sequences in the sample. This chain uses TRBV12-3 or TRBV12-4 with TRBJ2-5; D is undetermined. The CDR3 has 11 residues. Trimming stripped 1 base from V and 7 bases from J, with 4 bases between. In nucleotides, the CDR3 is TGTGCCAGCAGTTTAGAAGGGACCCAGTACTTC. Protein product: CASSLEGTQYF.

The chain is built from TRBV20-1 and TRBJ1-2; TRBD1 matches at 8 bases. The CDR3 extends over 13 amino acids. Trimming removed 3 bases from V and 2 bases from J; junction bases left unmatched: 2. CDR1 and CDR2 (germline): DFQATT, SNEGSKA (reference sequence). The CDR3 sequence is CSASWDRNYGYTF. CDR3 sequence (DNA): TGCAGTGCTAGTTGGGACAGGAACTATGGCTACACCTTC.

V and J are TRBV12-5 and TRBJ1-2; 7 bases are shared with TRBD1. With V trimmed by 2 bases and J by 3 bases, 21 bases remained unmatched. Germline V lookup: CDR1 LGHNT, CDR2 FRNRAP. The CDR3 runs to 20 residues. The CDR3 region is CASGLLRGGMVRVTDYGYTF. The CDR3 nucleotides read TGTGCTAGTGGTTTGCTCAGGGGGGGAATGGTTAGGGTTACTGACTATGGCTACACCTTC.

The J gene is TRBJ2-7, the V gene TRBV6-1; D remains ambiguous. CDR1 is MNHNS and CDR2 is SASEGT in the germline V gene. The CDR3 is 14 residues long. Trimming shortened V by 2 bases and J by 3 bases, and 11 bases separated the two germline ends. The CDR3 DNA is TGTGCCAGCAGTGAAACTATCCCCGACTACGAGCAGTACGTC. Translated, it gives CASSETIPDYEQYV.

Turning to this clone: An end of the junction does not agree with germline; a read error may underlie this. The V gene is TRBV2, the J gene TRBJ1-1; 7 bases map to TRBD1. CDR1 SNHLY and CDR2 FYNNEI come from the germline V gene. The CDR3 has 14 residues. CDR3 in DNA: TGTGCCAGCAGCGAAGACAGGGTTCACGCTGAAGCTTTCTTT. Its protein product is CASSEDRVHAEAFF.

The genes are TRBV27 and TRBJ1-1, with 10 nucleotides matching TRBD1. This CDR3 is 15 amino acids long. The germline V gene has CDR1 MNHEY and CDR2 SMNVEV (reference sequence). V gave up 3 bases and J gave up 5 bases; unmatched junction bases: 6. The CDR3, as DNA: TGTGCCAGCAGTTTCCGACAGGGGGCACGGACTGAAGCTTTCTTT. It is translated as CASSFRQGARTEAFF.

The chain uses TRBV5-4 and TRBJ2-3; 12 bases are shared with TRBD2. V shed 7 bases, J shed 5 bases, and the junction held 5 bases outside the gene matches. The CDR3 has 14 residues. Per the germline V gene, CDR1 is SGHNT and CDR2 is YYREEE (reference sequence). The CDR3 DNA sequence: TGTGCCAGCCGGCGGACTAGCGGGGAAGATACGCAGTATTTT. It codes for CASRRTSGEDTQYF. The entire variable domain, with the rest obtained from reference TRBV5-4 and TRBJ2-3, is as follows: ETGVTQSPTHLIKTRGQQVTLRCSSQSGHNTVSWYQQALGQGPQFIFQYYREEENGRGNFPPRFSGLQFPNYSSELNVNALELDDSALYLCASRRTSGEDTQYFGPGTRLTVL.

V usage is TRBV6-5 and J usage is TRBJ2-1, with a weak D call TRBD2 (5 bases). The V and J ends lost 4 bases and 6 bases respectively, with 16 bases between them. The CDR3 has 15 residues. Germline CDR1 and CDR2: MNHEY and SVGAGI. CDR3 loop: CASSWRPSPLNEQFF. In nucleotides, the CDR3 is TGTGCCAGCAGTTGGCGTCCTAGCCCCCTCAATGAGCAGTTCTTC.

The chain links TRBV19 to TRBJ1-1; D perhaps matches TRBD1 (5 bases). Germline V lookup: CDR1 LNHDA, CDR2 SQIVND (reference sequence). V was cut by 7 bases and J by 10 bases, with 19 bases left in between. The CDR3 is made up of 13 amino acids. The CDR3 bases are TGTGCCAGTACATCTACAGGCTTGGGTGGAGCTTTCTTT. Translated: CASTSTGLGGAFF.

The rearrangement uses TRBV6-5 and TRBJ1-1, with TRBD1 matching over 8 bases. The V segment lost 6 bases and the J segment 0 bases; nucleotides outside the gene matches: 3. From germline, CDR1 is MNHEY and CDR2 SVGAGI. The CDR3 runs 14 residues. This CDR3 reads CASRPQGVNTEAFF. For the CDR3, the DNA is TGTGCCAGCAGACCACAGGGGGTGAACACTGAAGCTTTCTTT.

This sequence joins TRBV5-5 and TRBJ2-3; D gene uncertain. CDR3 length equals 15 residues. Between the trimmed V and J ends, which lost 5 bases and 4 bases, there was a span of 17 bases. Germline-derived CDR1 and CDR2 are SGHKS and YYEKEE (reference sequence). This chain's CDR3 is CASRRRTSPADTQYF. DNA of the CDR3: TGTGCCAGCAGACGGCGGACCTCTCCGGCAGATACGCAGTATTTT.

This clone was counted a few times. The gene calls are TRBV7-8 and TRBJ2-5; the D gene is possibly TRBD2 (6 bases). This CDR3 region has 15 residues. Trimming pared 3 bases from V and 1 base from J, leaving 12 bases between. Germline loops: CDR1 SGHVS, CDR2 FQNEAQ. CDR3 in DNA: TGTGCCAGCAGCTTCAGACCGGGAGCCCAAGAGACCCAGTACTTC. Encoded protein: CASSFRPGAQETQYF.

The chain joins TRBV9 to TRBJ1-2; 8 positions agree with TRBD1. CDR3 size: 15 residues. The germline V gene has CDR1 SGDLS and CDR2 YYNGEE. V shed 4 bases and J 3 bases; nucleotides not matched to a gene: 8. CDR3 sequence: CASSFGTGPYYGYTF. The CDR3 DNA follows: TGTGCCAGCAGCTTCGGGACAGGACCCTACTATGGCTACACCTTC.

The chain employs TRBV5-6 and TRBJ2-2; D possibly uses TRBD1 or TRBD2 (6 bases each). V was clipped by 4 bases and J by 5 bases, with 15 bases between them. In germline, CDR1 is SGHDT, CDR2 YYEEEE. This CDR3 has 15 amino acids. The CDR3 region has the DNA TGTGCCAGCAGCCCCGGAGGGGGTCCAACCGGGGAGCTGTTTTTT. Protein sequence: CASSPGGGPTGELFF.

The chain employs TRBV14 and TRBJ1-1; no clear D. CDR3 length: 18 amino acids. CDR1 is SGHDN and CDR2 is FVKESK in the germline V gene. Trimming took 0 bases from V and 3 from J, leaving 20 bases between them. For the CDR3, the DNA is TGTGCCAGCAGCCAAGATCGGCGTGATCCTAGGCCGGACACTGAAGCTTTCTTT. This sequence encodes CASSQDRRDPRPDTEAFF.